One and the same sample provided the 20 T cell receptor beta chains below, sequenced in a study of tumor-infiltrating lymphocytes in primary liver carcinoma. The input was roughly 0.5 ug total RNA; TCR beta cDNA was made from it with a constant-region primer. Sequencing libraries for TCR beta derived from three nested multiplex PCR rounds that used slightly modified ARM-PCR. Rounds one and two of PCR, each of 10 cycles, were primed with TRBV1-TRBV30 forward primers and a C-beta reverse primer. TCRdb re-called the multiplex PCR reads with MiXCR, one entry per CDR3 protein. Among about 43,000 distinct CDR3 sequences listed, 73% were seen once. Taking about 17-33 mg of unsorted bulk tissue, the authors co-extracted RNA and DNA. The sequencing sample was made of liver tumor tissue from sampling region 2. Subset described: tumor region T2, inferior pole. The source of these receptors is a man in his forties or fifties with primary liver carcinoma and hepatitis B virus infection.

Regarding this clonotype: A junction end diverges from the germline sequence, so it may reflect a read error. CDR3 in DNA: TGCGCCAGCGGCTCGGGTCAGGCGGACACAGGGGAGCTGTTTTTT. Its protein product is CASGSGQADTGELFF. This chain uses TRBV5-1 with TRBJ2-2; possible D gene TRBD1, 5 bases. Germline V lookup: CDR1 SGHRS, CDR2 YFSETQ. The CDR3 has 15 amino acids. Variable domain in full (rest from reference TRBV5-1 and TRBJ2-2): KAGVTQTPRYLIKTRGQQVTLSCSPISGHRSVSWYQQTPGQGLQFLFEYFSETQRNKGNFPGRFSGRQFSNSRSEMNVSTLELGDSALYLCASGSGQADTGELFFGEGSRLTVL.

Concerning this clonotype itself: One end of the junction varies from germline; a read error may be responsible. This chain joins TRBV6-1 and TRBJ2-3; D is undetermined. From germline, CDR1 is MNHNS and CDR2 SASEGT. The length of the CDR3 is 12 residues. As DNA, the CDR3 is TGTACCAGCATGCCCAGCACAGTTACGCAGTATTTT. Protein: CTSMPSTVTQYF.

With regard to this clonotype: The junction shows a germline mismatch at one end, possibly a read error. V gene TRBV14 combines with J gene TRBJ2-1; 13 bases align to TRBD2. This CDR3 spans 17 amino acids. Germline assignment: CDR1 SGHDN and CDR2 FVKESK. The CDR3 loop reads CASSQNLRTSGRNEQFF. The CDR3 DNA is TGCGCCAGCAGCCAAAATCTCCGGACTAGCGGGAGAAATGAGCAGTTCTTC.

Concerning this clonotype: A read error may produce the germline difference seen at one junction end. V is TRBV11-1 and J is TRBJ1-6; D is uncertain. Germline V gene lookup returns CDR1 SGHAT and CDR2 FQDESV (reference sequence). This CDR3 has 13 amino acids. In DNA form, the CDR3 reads TGTGCCAGCAGCCGGATACTGGTTTCATCCCTCCAATTT. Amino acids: CASSRILVSSLQF.

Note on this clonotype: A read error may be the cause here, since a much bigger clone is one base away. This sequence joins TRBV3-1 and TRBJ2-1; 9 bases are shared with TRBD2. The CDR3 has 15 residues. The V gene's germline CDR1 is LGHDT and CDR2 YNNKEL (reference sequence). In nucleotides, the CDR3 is TGTGCCAGCGGCCAAGTTGGCGGGAGGGTGGATGAGCAGTTCTTC. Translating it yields CASGQVGGRVDEQFF.

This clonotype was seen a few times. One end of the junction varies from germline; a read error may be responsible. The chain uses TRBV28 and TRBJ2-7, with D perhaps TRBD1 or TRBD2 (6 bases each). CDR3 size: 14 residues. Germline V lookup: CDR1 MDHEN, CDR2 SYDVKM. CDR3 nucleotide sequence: TGTACTAGCAGTAGGGGGATCGGCCTTTACGAGCAATACTTC. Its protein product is CTSSRGIGLYEQYF.

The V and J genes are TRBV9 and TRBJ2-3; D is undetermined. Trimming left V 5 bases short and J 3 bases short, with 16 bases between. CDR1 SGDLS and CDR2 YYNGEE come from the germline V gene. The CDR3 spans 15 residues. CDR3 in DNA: TGTGCCAGCAGTATAGCTCCAGGACGAACAGATACGCAGTATTTT. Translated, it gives CASSIAPGRTDTQYF.

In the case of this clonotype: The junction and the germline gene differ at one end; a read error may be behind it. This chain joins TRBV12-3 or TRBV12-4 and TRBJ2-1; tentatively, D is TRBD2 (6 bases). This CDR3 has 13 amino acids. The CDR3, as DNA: TGTGCCAACAGTGGACTGGGGGGTAATGAGCAGTTCTTC. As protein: CANSGLGGNEQFF.

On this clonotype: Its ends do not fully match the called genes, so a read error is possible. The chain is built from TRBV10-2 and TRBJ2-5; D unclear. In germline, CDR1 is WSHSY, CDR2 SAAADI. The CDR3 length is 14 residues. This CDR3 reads CASSGSSGQETQYF. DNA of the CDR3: TGCGCCAGTAGTGGTAGTTCCGGACAAGAGACCCAGTACTTC.

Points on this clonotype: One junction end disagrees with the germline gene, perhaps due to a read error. The CDR3 region has the DNA TGTACCAGCAGTTCCACAAGGGCTCAGCGGACTGAGGCTTTCTTT. This codes for CTSSSTRAQRTEAFF. V is TRBV28 and J is TRBJ1-1; D unclear. Looked up from germline, CDR1 is MDHEN and CDR2 is SYDVKM. The CDR3 is made up of 15 amino acids.

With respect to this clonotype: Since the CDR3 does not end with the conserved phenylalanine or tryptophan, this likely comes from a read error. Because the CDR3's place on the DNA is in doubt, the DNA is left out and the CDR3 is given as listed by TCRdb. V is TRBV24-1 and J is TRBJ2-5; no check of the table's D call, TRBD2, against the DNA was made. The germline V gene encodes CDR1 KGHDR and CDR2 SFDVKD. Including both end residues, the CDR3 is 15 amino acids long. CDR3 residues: CATSDFGTGKETQYS.

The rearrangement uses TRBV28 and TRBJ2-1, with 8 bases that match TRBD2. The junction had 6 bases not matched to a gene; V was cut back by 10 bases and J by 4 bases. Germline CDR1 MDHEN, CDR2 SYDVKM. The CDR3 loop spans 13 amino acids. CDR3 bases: TGTGCCAACAATTTAGCGGGGTACAATGAGCAGTTCTTC. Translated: CANNLAGYNEQFF.

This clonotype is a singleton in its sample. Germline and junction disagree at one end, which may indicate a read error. The CDR3 region has the DNA TGTGCCAGCAGCTCGAAGATCAGGGGAGAGGCCCAGTACTTC. Translation: CASSSKIRGEAQYF. The chain links TRBV5-5 to TRBJ2-5; D is perhaps TRBD1 (6 bases). There are 14 residues in the CDR3. Per germline, CDR1 SGHKS and CDR2 YYEKEE (reference sequence). Looking up the rest from reference TRBV5-5 and TRBJ2-5 gives the full variable domain: DAGVTQSPTHLIKTRGQQVTLRCSPISGHKSVSWYQQVLGQGPQFIFQYYEKEERGRGNFPDRFSARQFPNYSSELNVNALLLGDSALYLCASSSKIRGEAQYFGPGTRLLVL.

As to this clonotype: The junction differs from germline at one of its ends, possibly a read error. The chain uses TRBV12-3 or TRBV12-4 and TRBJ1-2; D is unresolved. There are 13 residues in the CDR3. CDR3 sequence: CVSSYRPRRGYTF. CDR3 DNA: TGTGTCAGCAGCTATAGACCCCGGCGGGGCTACACCTTC.

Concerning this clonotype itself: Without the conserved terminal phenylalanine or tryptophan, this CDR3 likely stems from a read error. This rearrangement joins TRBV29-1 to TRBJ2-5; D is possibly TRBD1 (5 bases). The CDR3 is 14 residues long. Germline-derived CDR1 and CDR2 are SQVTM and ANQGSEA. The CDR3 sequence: CIVEYVGQGETQYS. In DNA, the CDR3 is TGCATCGTTGAATATGTCGGACAAGGAGAGACCCAGTACTCC.

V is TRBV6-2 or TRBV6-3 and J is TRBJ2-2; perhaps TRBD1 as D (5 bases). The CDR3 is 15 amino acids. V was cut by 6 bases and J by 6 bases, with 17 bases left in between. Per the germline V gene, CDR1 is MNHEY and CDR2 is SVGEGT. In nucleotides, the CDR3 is TGTGCCAGCAGCCTACAGGAGTCCGACCCCGGGGAGCTGTTTTTT. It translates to CASSLQESDPGELFF.

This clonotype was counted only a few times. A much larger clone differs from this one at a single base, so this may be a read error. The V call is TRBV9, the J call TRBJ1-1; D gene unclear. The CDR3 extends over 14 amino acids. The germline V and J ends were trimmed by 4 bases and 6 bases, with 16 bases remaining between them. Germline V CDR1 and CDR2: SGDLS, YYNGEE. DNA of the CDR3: TGTGCCAGCAGCCCGTCCACCTTGGACCCTGAAGCTTTCTTT. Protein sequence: CASSPSTLDPEAFF.

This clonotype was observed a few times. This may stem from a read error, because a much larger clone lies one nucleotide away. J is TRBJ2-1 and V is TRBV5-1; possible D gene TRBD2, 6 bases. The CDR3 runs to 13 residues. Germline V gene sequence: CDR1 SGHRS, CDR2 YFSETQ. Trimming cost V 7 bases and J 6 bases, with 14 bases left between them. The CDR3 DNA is TGCGCCAGCGGCTCGTTGACTAGCAATGAGCAGTTCTTC. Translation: CASGSLTSNEQFF.

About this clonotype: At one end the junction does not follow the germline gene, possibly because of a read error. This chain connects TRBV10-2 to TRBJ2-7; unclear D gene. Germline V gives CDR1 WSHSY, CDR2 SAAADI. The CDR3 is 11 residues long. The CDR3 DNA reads TGCGCCAGCATGGGCCCCTACGTGCAGTACTTC. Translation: CASMGPYVQYF.

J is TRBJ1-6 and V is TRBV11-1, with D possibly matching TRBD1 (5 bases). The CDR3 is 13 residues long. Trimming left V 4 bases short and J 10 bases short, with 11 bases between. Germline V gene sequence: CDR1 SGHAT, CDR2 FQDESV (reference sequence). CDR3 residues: CASSWTLASPLHF. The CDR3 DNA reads TGTGCCAGCAGCTGGACACTGGCCTCACCCCTCCACTTT.